The 4 T cell receptor beta chains listed next were all sequenced from one sample in a study. From the RT-PCR reads, TCRdb called clonotypes with MiXCR, one entry per CDR3 protein. The sample contains about 680,000 distinct CDR3 sequences, more than 13% of which appear only once. Sequencing was performed on memory CD4+ T cells from blood. The source is a female donor in good health, serving as a healthy control.

This clonotype has a handful of counts. This rearrangement joins TRBV20-1 to TRBJ1-4; 8 bases agree with TRBD1. Germline V CDR1 and CDR2: DFQATT, SNEGSKA (reference sequence). This CDR3 contains 14 residues. J was trimmed by 8 bases and V by 0 bases; bases with no gene match: 5. CDR3: CSARDHYRGEKLFF. The CDR3 DNA reads as TGCAGTGCTAGAGATCATTACAGGGGGGAAAAACTGTTTTTT.

In its sample, this clonotype was seen many times. This chain uses TRBV20-1 with TRBJ2-7; the D gene is possibly TRBD1 (6 bases). Trimming cost V 6 bases and J 0 bases, with 12 bases left between them. Germline CDR1 and CDR2: DFQATT and SNEGSKA (reference sequence). The CDR3 consists of 13 residues. The CDR3 reads CSAPGDNSYEQYF. The CDR3 nucleotides read TGCAGTGCCCCCGGGGACAACTCCTACGAGCAGTACTTC.

This clonotype was seen a handful of times. This chain joins TRBV5-1 and TRBJ2-5; the match to TRBD1 covers 8 bases. V shed 4 bases and J 2 bases; nucleotides not matched to a gene: 4. The germline gives CDR1 SGHRS, CDR2 YFSETQ. There are 14 residues in the CDR3. This chain's CDR3 is CASSGGQAQETQYF. For the CDR3, the DNA is TGCGCCAGCAGCGGGGGACAGGCGCAAGAGACCCAGTACTTC.

This clonotype has ten or more counts. The J gene is TRBJ1-1, the V gene TRBV29-1; 7 positions match TRBD1. V lost 6 bases, J lost 3 bases, and 10 bases stayed unmatched. Per the germline V gene, CDR1 is SQVTM and CDR2 is ANQGSEA. This CDR3 is built from 14 residues. CDR3 nucleotides: TGCAGCGTCGAACAGGGGCGGTTGGACACTGAAGCTTTCTTT. It specifies CSVEQGRLDTEAFF.